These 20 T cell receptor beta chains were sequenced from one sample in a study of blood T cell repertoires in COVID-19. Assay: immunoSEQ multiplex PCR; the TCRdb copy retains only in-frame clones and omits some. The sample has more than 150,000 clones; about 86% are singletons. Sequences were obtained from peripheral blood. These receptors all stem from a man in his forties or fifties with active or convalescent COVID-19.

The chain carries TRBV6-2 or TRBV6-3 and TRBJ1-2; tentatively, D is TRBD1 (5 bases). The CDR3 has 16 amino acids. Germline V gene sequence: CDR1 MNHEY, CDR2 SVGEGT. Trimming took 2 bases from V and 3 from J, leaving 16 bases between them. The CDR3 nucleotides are TGTGCCAGCAGTTACGAACAGGCCCGTCGGCACTATGGCTACACCTTC. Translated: CASSYEQARRHYGYTF.

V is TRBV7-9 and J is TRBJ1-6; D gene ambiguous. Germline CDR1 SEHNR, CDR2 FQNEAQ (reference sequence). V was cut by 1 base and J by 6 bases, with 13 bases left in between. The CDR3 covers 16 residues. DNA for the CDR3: TGTGCCAGCAGCTTAGGATTGGGAGACTTTAATTCACCCCTCCACTTT. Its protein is CASSLGLGDFNSPLHF.

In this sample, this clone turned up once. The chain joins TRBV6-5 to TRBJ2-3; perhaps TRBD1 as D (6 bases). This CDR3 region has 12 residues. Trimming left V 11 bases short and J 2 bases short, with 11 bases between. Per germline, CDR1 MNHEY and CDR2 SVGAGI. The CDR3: CAGKGVTDTQYF. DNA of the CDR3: TGTGCCGGCAAGGGGGTCACAGATACGCAGTATTTT.

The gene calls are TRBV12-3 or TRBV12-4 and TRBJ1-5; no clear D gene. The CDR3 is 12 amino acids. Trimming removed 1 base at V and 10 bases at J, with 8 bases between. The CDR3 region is CASSLDLAPQHF. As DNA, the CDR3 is TGTGCCAGCAGTTTAGATCTGGCACCCCAGCATTTT.

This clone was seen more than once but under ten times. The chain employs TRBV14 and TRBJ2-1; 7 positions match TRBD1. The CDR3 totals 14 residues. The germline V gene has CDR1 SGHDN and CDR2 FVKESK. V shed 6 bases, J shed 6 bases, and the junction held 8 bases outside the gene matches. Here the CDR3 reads CASSRRQGPNEQFF. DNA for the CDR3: TGTGCCAGCAGTCGGAGACAGGGCCCCAATGAGCAGTTCTTC.

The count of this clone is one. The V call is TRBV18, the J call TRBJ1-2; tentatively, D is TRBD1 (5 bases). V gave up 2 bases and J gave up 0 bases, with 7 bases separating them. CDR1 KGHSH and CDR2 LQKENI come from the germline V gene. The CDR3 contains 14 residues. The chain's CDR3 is CASSPGAANYGYTF. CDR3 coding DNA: TGTGCCAGCTCACCAGGGGCAGCTAACTATGGCTACACCTTC.

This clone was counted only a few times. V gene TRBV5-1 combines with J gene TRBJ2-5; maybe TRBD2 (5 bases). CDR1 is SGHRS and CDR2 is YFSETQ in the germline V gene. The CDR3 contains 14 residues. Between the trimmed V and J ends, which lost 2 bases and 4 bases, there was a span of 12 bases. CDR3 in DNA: TGCGCCAGCAGCTTCGGGGAGACGCGAGAGACCCAGTACTTC. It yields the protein CASSFGETRETQYF.

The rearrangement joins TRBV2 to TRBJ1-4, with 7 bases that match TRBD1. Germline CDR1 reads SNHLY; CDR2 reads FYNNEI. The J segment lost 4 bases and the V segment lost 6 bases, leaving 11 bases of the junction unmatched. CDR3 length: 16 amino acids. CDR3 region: CASRETPRDSNEKLFF. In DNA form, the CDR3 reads TGTGCCAGCAGGGAAACCCCACGGGACAGTAATGAAAAACTGTTTTTT.

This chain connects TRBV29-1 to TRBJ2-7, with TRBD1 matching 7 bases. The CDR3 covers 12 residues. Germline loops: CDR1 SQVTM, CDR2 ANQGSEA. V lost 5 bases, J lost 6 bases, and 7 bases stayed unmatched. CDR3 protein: CSVRDSLVEQYF. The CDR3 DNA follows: TGCAGCGTTAGGGACAGTCTCGTCGAGCAGTACTTC.

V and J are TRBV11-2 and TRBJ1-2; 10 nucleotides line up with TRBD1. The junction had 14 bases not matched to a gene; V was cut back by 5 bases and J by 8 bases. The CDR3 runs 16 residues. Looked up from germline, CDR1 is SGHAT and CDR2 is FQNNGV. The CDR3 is CASSPGVGTGDRGYTF. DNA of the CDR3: TGTGCCAGCAGCCCTGGGGTCGGGACAGGGGATCGGGGCTACACCTTC.

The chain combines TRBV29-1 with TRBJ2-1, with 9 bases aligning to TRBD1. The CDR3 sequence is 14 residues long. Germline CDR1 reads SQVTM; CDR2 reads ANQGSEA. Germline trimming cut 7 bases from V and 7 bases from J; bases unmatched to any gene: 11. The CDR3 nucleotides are TGCAGCGCCGAGAGAGGGACAGGGAAGAATGAGCAGTTCTTC. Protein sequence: CSAERGTGKNEQFF.

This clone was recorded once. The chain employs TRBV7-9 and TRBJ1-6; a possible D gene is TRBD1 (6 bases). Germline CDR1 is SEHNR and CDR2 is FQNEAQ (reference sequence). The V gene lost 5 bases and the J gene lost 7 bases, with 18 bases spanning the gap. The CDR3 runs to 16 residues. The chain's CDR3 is CASSTLTGTRNSPLHF. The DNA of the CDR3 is TGTGCCAGCAGCACCCTCACAGGGACAAGAAATTCACCCCTCCACTTT.

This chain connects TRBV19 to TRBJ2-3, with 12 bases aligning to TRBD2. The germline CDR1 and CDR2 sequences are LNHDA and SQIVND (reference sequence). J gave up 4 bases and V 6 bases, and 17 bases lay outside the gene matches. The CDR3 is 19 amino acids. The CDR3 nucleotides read TGTGCCAGTAGCCCGACCCGACTAGCGGGGGTCTCTCTTGCAGATACGCAGTATTTT. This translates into CASSPTRLAGVSLADTQYF.

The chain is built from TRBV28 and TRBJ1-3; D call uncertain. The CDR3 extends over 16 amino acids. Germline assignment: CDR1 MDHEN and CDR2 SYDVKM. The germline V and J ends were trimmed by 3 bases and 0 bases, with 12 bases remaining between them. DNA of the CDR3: TGTGCCAGCAGTTTGATTTCAGGAAACTCTGGAAACACCATATATTTT. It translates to CASSLISGNSGNTIYF.

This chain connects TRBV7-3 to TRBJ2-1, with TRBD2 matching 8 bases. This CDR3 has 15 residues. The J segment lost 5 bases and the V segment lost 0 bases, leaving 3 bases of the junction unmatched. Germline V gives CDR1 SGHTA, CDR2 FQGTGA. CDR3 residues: CASSLTSGGHNEQFF. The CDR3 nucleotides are TGTGCCAGCAGCTTAACAAGCGGGGGTCACAATGAGCAGTTCTTC.

CDR3 nucleotide sequence: TGTGCCAGCAGCTTAGGTCAGGGTGGTTCACCCCTCCACTTT. Protein sequence: CASSLGQGGSPLHF. The rearrangement links TRBV11-2 to TRBJ1-6; weak D call: TRBD1 (5 bases). This CDR3 contains 14 residues. CDR1 is SGHAT, CDR2 FQNNGV, per germline. The V end was cut by 1 base, the J end by 9 bases, with 10 bases between.

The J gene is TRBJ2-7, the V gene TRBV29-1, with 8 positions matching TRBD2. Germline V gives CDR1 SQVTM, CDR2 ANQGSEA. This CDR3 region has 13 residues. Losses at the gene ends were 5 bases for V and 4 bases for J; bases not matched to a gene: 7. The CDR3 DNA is TGCAGCGTTATCTACGGGAGGGCTTACGAGCAGTACTTC. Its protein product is CSVIYGRAYEQYF.

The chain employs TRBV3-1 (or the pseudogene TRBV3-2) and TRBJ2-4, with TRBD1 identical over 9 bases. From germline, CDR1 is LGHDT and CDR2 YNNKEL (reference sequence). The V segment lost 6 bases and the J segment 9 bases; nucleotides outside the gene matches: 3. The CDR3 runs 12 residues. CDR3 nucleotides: TGTGCCAGCAGGCGACAGGGGGGCATTCAGTACTTC. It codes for CASRRQGGIQYF.

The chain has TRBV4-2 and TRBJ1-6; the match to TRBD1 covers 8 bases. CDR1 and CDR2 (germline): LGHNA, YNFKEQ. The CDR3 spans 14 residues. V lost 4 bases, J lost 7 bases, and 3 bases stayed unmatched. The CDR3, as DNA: TGTGCCAGCAGCCGGGACAGGCGAAATTCACCCCTCCACTTT. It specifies CASSRDRRNSPLHF.

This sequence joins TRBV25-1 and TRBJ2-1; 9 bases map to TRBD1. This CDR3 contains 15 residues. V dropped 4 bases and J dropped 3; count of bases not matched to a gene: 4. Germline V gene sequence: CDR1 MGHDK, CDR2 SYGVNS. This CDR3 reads CASSGPGQGYNEQFF. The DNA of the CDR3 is TGTGCCAGCAGTGGTCCGGGACAGGGCTACAATGAGCAGTTCTTC.